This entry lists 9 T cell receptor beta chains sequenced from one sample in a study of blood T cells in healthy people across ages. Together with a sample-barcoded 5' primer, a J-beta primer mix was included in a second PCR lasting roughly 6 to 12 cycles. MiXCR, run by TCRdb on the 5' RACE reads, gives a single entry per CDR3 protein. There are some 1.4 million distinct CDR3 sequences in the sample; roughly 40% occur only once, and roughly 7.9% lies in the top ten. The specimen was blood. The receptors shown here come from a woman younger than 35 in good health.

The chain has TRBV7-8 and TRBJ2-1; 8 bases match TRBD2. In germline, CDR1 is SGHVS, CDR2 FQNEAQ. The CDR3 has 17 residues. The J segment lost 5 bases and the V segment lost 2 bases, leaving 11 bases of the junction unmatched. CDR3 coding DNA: TGTGCCAGCAGCTTATATACGGCGGGGGGAGGGAACAATGAGCAGTTCTTC. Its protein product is CASSLYTAGGGNNEQFF.

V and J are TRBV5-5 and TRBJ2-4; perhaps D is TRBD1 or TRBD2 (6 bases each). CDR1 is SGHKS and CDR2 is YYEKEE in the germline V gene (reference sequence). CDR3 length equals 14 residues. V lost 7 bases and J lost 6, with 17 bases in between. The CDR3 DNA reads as TGTGCCAGCGCGAGAGGGGGGTTCGCAAACATTCAGTACTTC. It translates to CASARGGFANIQYF.

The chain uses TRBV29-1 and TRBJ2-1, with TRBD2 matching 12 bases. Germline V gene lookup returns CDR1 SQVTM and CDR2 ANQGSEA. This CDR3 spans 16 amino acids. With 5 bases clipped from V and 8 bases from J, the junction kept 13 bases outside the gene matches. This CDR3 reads CSVLGLAGGTFDEQFF. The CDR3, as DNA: TGCAGCGTTCTGGGTCTAGCGGGGGGGACGTTCGATGAGCAGTTCTTC.

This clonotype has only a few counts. This CDR3 reads CASSFGAGQGLTNTEAFF. The CDR3 nucleotides read TGTGCCAGCAGCTTCGGGGCGGGACAGGGGCTGACGAACACTGAAGCTTTCTTT. The chain links TRBV7-9 to TRBJ1-1, with 10 bases matching TRBD1. Germline assignment: CDR1 SEHNR and CDR2 FQNEAQ (reference sequence). The junction had 11 bases not matched to a gene; V was cut back by 3 bases and J by 1 base. The CDR3 totals 18 residues.

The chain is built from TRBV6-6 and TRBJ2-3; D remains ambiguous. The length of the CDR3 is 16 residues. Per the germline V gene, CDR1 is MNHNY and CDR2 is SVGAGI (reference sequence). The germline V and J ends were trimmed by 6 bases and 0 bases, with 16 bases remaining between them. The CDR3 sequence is CASRGPVVGSTDTQYF. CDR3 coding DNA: TGTGCCAGCAGGGGCCCGGTGGTGGGTAGCACAGATACGCAGTATTTT.

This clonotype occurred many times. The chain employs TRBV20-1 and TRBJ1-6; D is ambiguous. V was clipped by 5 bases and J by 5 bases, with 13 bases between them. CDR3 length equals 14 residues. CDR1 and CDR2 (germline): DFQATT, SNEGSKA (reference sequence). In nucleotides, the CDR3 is TGCAGTGCTCCGTCGGGGAGTGATAATTCACCCCTCCACTTT. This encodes CSAPSGSDNSPLHF.

DNA of the CDR3: TGCAGCGCCTTGGGACACAGCTCCTACAATGAGCAGTACTTC. It codes for CSALGHSSYNEQYF. The chain recombines TRBV29-1 with TRBJ2-1; the D gene is possibly TRBD1 (6 bases). The J call may be in error: the DNA end matches TRBJ2-7 better. Looked up from germline, CDR1 is SQVTM and CDR2 is ANQGSEA. The CDR3 has 14 residues.

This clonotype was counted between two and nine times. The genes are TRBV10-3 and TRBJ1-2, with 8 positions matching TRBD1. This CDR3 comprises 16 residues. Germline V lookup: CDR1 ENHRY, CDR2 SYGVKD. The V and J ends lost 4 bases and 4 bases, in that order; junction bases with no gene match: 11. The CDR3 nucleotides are TGTGCCATCAGTGCCGAGCGGACAGGGTACGGCTATGGCTACACCTTC. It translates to CAISAERTGYGYGYTF.

CDR3: CASTVAGTFTDTQYF. The DNA for the CDR3 is TGTGCCAGTACCGTAGCGGGGACATTCACAGATACGCAGTATTTT. The V call is TRBV9, the J call TRBJ2-3; 8 bases are shared with TRBD2. This CDR3 is built from 15 residues. Losses at the gene ends were 8 bases for V and 2 bases for J; bases not matched to a gene: 10. Germline lookup yields CDR1 SGDLS and CDR2 YYNGEE.